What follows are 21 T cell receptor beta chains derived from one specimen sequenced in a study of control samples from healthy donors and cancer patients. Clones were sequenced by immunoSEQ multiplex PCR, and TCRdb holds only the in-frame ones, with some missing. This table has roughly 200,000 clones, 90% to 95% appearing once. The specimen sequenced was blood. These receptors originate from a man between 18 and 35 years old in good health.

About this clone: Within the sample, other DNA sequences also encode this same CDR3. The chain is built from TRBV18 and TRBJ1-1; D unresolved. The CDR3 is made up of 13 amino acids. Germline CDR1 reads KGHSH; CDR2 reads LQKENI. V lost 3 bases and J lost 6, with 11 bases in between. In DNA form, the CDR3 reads TGTGCCAGCTCACCTTACGAGGGCTCTGAAGCTTTCTTT. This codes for CASSPYEGSEAFF.

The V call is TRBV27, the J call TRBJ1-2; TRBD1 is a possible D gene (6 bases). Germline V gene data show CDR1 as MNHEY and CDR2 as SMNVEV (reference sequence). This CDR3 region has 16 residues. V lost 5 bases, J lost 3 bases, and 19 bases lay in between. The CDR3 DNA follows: TGTGCCAGCAGTCCGTCCAGGGGCACCAGGGACTATGGCTACACCTTC. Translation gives CASSPSRGTRDYGYTF.

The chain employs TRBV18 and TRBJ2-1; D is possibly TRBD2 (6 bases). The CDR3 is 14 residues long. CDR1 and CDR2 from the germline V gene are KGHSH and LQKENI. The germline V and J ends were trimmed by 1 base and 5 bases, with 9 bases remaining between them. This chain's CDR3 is CASSPRGGNNEQFF. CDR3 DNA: TGTGCCAGCTCACCACGTGGAGGGAACAATGAGCAGTTCTTC.

The CDR3 protein is CASSGGSNIQYF. The CDR3 region has the DNA TGTGCCAGCAGCGGGGGATCAAACATTCAGTACTTC. The V and J genes are TRBV9 and TRBJ2-4; no clear D gene. This CDR3 spans 12 amino acids. V was shortened by 3 bases and J by 6 bases, with 7 bases between the two germline ends. Germline V CDR1 and CDR2: SGDLS, YYNGEE.

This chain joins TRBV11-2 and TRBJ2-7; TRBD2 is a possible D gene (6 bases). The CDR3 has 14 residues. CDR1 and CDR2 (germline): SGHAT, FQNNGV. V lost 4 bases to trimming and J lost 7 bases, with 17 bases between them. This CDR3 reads CASSSPSVGGEQYF. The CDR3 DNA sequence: TGTGCCAGCAGCTCCCCCTCGGTCGGGGGAGAGCAGTACTTC.

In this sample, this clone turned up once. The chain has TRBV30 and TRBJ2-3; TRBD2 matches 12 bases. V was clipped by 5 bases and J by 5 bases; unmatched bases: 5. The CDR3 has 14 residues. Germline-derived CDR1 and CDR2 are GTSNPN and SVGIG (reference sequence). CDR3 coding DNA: TGTGCCTGGGGGACTAGCGGGCCTCGAGATACGCAGTATTTT. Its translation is CAWGTSGPRDTQYF.

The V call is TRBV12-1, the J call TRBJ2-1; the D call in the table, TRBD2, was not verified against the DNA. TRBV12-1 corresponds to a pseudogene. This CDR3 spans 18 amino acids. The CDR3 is CASSFLAGGPEGYNEQFF. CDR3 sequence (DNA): TGTGCCAGCAGCTTCTTAGCGGGGGGTCCGGAGGGGTACAATGAGCAGTTCTTC.

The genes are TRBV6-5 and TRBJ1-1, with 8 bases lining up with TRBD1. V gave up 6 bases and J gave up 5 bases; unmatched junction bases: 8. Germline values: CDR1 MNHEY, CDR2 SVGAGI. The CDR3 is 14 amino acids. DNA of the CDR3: TGTGCCAGCAGCCGCCGGACAGGGAAAACTGAAGCTTTCTTT. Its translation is CASSRRTGKTEAFF.

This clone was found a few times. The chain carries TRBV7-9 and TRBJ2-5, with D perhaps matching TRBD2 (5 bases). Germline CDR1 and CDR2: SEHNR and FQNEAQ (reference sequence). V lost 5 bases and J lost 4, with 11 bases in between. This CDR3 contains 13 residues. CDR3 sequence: CASSLAAGETQYF. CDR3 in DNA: TGTGCCAGCAGCCTTGCCGCGGGAGAGACCCAGTACTTC.

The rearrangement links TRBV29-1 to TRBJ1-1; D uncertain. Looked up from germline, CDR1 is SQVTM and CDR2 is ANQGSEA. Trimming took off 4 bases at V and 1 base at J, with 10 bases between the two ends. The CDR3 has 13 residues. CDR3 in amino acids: CSVVGQPNTEAFF. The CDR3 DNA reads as TGCAGCGTTGTTGGGCAGCCGAACACTGAAGCTTTCTTT. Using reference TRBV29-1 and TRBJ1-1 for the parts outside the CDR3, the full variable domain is SAVISQKPSRDICQRGTSLTIQCQVDSQVTMMFWYRQQPGQSLTLIATANQGSEATYESGFVIDKFPISRPNLTFSTLTVSNMSPEDSSIYLCSVVGQPNTEAFFGQGTRLTVV.

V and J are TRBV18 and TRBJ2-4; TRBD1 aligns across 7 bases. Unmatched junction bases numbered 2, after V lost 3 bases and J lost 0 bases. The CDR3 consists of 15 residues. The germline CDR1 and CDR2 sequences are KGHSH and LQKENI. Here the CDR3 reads CASSPGQPAKNIQYF. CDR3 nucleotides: TGTGCCAGCTCACCGGGACAGCCAGCCAAAAACATTCAGTACTTC.

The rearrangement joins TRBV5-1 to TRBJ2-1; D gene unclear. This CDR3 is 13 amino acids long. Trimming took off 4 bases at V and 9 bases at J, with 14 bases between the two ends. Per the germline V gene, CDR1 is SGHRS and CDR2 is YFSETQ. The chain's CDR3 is CASSPPLLGEQFF. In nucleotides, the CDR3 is TGCGCCAGCAGCCCGCCCCTTCTGGGTGAGCAGTTCTTC.

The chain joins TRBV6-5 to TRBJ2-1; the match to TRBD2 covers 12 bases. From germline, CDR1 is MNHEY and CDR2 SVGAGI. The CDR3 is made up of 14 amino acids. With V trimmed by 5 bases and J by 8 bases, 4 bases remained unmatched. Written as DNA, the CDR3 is TGTGCCAGCAGTAAGGGACTAGCGGGTTATGAGCAGTTCTTC. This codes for CASSKGLAGYEQFF.

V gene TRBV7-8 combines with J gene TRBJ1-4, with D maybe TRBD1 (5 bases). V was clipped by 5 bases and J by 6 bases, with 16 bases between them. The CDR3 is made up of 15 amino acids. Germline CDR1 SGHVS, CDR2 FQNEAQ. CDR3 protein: CASSATLEGHEKLFF. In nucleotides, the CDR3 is TGTGCCAGCAGCGCCACATTAGAGGGGCATGAAAAACTGTTTTTT.

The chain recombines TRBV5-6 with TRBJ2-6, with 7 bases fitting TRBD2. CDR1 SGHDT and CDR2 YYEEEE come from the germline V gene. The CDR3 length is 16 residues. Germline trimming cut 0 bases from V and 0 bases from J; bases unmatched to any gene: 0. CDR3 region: CASSLAGGSGANVLTF. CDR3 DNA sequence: TGTGCCAGCAGCTTGGCGGGGGGCTCTGGGGCCAACGTCCTGACTTTC. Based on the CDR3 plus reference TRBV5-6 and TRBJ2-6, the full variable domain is DAGVTQSPTHLIKTRGQQVTLRCSPKSGHDTVSWYQQALGQGPQFIFQYYEEEERQRGNFPDRFSGHQFPNYSSELNVNALLLGDSALYLCASSLAGGSGANVLTFGAGSRLTVL.

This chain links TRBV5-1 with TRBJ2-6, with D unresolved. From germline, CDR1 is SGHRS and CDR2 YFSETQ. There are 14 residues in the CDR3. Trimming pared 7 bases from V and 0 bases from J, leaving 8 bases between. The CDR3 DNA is TGCGCCAGCGTGGACGTCTCTGGGGCCAACGTCCTGACTTTC. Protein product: CASVDVSGANVLTF.

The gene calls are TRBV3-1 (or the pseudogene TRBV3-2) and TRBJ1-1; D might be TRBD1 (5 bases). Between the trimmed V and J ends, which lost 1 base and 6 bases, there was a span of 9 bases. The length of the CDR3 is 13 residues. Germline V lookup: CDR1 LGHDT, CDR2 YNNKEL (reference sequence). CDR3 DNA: TGTGCCAGCAGCCAAGTTCAAGGGGCTGAAGCTTTCTTT. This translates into CASSQVQGAEAFF.

This CDR3 reads CASSEDRGQPQHF. The CDR3 nucleotides are TGTGCCAGCAGCGAAGACAGGGGGCAGCCCCAGCATTTT. The genes are TRBV5-4 and TRBJ1-5; 9 nucleotides match TRBD1. Germline V CDR1 and CDR2: SGHNT, YYREEE (reference sequence). V was clipped by 4 bases and J by 7 bases; unmatched bases: 3. CDR3 length: 13 residues. Based on the CDR3 plus reference TRBV5-4 and TRBJ1-5, the full variable domain is ETGVTQSPTHLIKTRGQQVTLRCSSQSGHNTVSWYQQALGQGPQFIFQYYREEENGRGNFPPRFSGLQFPNYSSELNVNALELDDSALYLCASSEDRGQPQHFGDGTRLSIL.

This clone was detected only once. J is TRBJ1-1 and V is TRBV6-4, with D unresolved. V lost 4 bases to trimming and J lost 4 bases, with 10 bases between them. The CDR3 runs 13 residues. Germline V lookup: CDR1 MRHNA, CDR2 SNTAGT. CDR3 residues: CASSARLGTEAFF. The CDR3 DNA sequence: TGTGCCAGCAGTGCTAGGTTGGGCACTGAAGCTTTCTTT.

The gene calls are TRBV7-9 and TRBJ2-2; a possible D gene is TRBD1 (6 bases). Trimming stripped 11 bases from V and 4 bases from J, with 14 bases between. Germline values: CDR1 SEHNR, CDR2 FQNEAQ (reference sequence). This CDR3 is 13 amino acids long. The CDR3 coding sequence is TGTGCCGGTAACAGGGTGGCCACCGGGGAGCTGTTTTTT. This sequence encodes CAGNRVATGELFF.

CDR3 loop: CASSSDRAVGYTF. CDR3 DNA sequence: TGTGCCAGCAGCTCCGACAGGGCGGTGGGCTACACCTTC. The chain is built from TRBV6-5 and TRBJ1-2, with 7 bases identical to TRBD1. Germline lookup yields CDR1 MNHEY and CDR2 SVGAGI. The CDR3 contains 13 residues. Trimming at V came to 6 bases and at J to 8 bases, leaving 9 bases not matched to a gene.